Given below is one T cell receptor beta chain in context. No antigen is known for it. This sample stems from a study of blood T cells in healthy people across ages. CDR1 and CDR2 (germline): SGDLS, YYNGEE. Trimming left V 0 bases short and J 0 bases short, with 13 bases between. The CDR3 is 17 amino acids. Regarding the study as a whole: The unsorted PBMCs prevented any conclusive comparison of naive versus antigen-experienced cells. Unknown donor CMV status possibly confounded expanded clonotype changes.

PCR was performed a second time for roughly 7 to 11 cycles using a sample-barcoded 5' primer and a J-beta primer mix. Via MiXCR, TCRdb re-called the 5' RACE reads, giving one row per CDR3 protein. The sample has about 810,000 distinct CDR3 sequences, about 37% seen once; the top ten hold 10% to 15%. Sequencing input: blood. The chain recombines TRBV9 with TRBJ2-1, with a weak D call TRBD1 (7 bases). The clonotype was recovered from a man aged 18 to 29 in good health. The CDR3 region has the DNA TGTGCCAGCAGCGTAGGGTGGGGGGACAGCTCCTACAATGAGCAGTTCTTC. Translating gives CASSVGWGDSSYNEQFF.